What follows are 25 T cell receptor beta chains derived from one specimen sequenced in a study of T cell responses to AZD1222 COVID-19 vaccine. The protocol was immunoSEQ multiplex PCR, while the TCRdb copy is restricted to in-frame clones and leaves out a portion. This sample yields about 130,000 clones, of which around 89% are seen a single time; under 4.5% belongs to the top ten. The material was peripheral blood, obtained on day 0 of AZD1222 vaccination. Every receptor here comes from an adult in good health.

This chain joins TRBV11-1 and TRBJ1-6; 7 nucleotides agree with TRBD1. Trimming took 5 bases from V and 5 from J; bases not matched to a gene: 6. CDR3 length: 15 residues. Per the germline V gene, CDR1 is SGHAT and CDR2 is FQDESV (reference sequence). For the CDR3, the DNA is TGTGCCAGCAGCCCCACCGGGACAGATAATTCACCCCTCCACTTT. This codes for CASSPTGTDNSPLHF.

The J gene is TRBJ2-3, the V gene TRBV28; weak D call: TRBD2 (6 bases). Trimming pared 8 bases from V and 4 bases from J, leaving 31 bases between. In germline, CDR1 is MDHEN, CDR2 SYDVKM. There are 19 residues in the CDR3. CDR3 nucleotides: TGTGCCAGCGCCATCCCTGGGGCTAGCGCACGCCGGGGCGCAGATACGCAGTATTTT. It codes for CASAIPGASARRGADTQYF.

This chain uses TRBV19 with TRBJ1-5; no definite D call. Germline CDR1 and CDR2: LNHDA and SQIVND (reference sequence). Trimming cost V 3 bases and J 0 bases, with 12 bases left between them. The CDR3 runs to 16 residues. As DNA, the CDR3 is TGTGCCAGTAGTATCGGGGTTGGGCATAGCAATCAGCCCCAGCATTTT. It translates to CASSIGVGHSNQPQHF.

V is TRBV7-9 and J is TRBJ2-2, with 7 bases fitting TRBD1. Germline CDR1 reads SEHNR; CDR2 reads FQNEAQ (reference sequence). The V gene end was trimmed by 2 bases and the J gene end by 4 bases; junction bases not matched to a gene: 13. The CDR3 covers 18 residues. The CDR3: CASSLPKDGTDITGELFF. CDR3 nucleotides: TGTGCCAGCAGCTTACCCAAAGACGGGACAGACATCACCGGGGAGCTGTTTTTT.

The chain has TRBV10-3 and TRBJ2-1; possibly TRBD1 for D (5 bases). There are 13 residues in the CDR3. V dropped 10 bases and J dropped 2 bases, with 12 bases sitting between them. From germline, CDR1 is ENHRY and CDR2 SYGVKD. Here the CDR3 reads CATEDTAYNEQFF. CDR3 nucleotides: TGTGCCACCGAGGACACCGCCTACAATGAGCAGTTCTTC.

The rearrangement joins TRBV5-1 to TRBJ2-3; TRBD2 agrees at 11 bases. The junction had 2 bases not matched to a gene; V was cut back by 2 bases and J by 6 bases. The CDR3 is 14 residues long. In germline, CDR1 is SGHRS, CDR2 YFSETQ. CDR3 sequence: CASSFSGGADTQYF. Written as DNA, the CDR3 is TGCGCCAGCAGCTTTAGCGGGGGGGCGGATACGCAGTATTTT.

The gene calls are TRBV5-1 and TRBJ2-2; TRBD2 matches at 13 bases. V lost 4 bases and J lost 4; bases outside the gene matches: 7. CDR3 size: 17 residues. CDR1 SGHRS and CDR2 YFSETQ come from the germline V gene. CDR3 in DNA: TGCGCCAGCAGCCTCCGGACTAGCGGGGGAGGCACCGGGGAGCTGTTTTTT. Protein product: CASSLRTSGGGTGELFF.

The rearrangement joins TRBV19 to TRBJ2-5, with TRBD1 as a possible D gene (6 bases). V was cut by 9 bases and J by 5 bases, with 16 bases left in between. CDR1 is LNHDA, CDR2 SQIVND, per germline (reference sequence). The CDR3 spans 13 residues. CDR3 in DNA: TGTGCCAGCGGTGCGCTGAGGGGGGAGACCCAGTACTTC. This gives the protein CASGALRGETQYF.

CDR3 sequence (DNA): TGTGCCACCAGTGATTTTGGGACACCGGATCAGCCCCAGCATTTT. Amino acids: CATSDFGTPDQPQHF. This chain links TRBV24-1 with TRBJ1-5, with TRBD1 as a possible D gene (6 bases). The CDR3 runs 15 residues. With 1 base removed from V and 5 bases from J, the gap between germline ends came to 11 bases. Germline V gene lookup returns CDR1 KGHDR and CDR2 SFDVKD.

This chain joins TRBV7-7 and TRBJ2-1; 7 bases are a match to TRBD2. Germline V gene sequence: CDR1 SSHAT, CDR2 FNYEAQ (reference sequence). The CDR3 is 13 residues long. Trimming took 4 bases from V and 7 from J; bases not matched to a gene: 4. CDR3 amino acids: CASSSDSGNEQFF. The CDR3 DNA reads as TGTGCCAGCAGCTCAGATAGCGGGAATGAGCAGTTCTTC.

This chain connects TRBV6-5 to TRBJ2-7; possible D gene TRBD1, 7 bases. The CDR3 is 13 amino acids. CDR1 MNHEY and CDR2 SVGAGI come from the germline V gene. Trimming shortened V by 6 bases and J by 10 bases, and 19 bases separated the two germline ends. The chain's CDR3 is CASSQGGQPFQYF. In DNA, the CDR3 is TGTGCCAGCAGCCAGGGGGGACAGCCCTTCCAGTACTTC.

The chain couples TRBV19 to TRBJ1-2; possible D gene TRBD1, 5 bases. CDR3 length: 14 residues. Between the trimmed V and J ends, which lost 7 bases and 5 bases, there was a span of 17 bases. Germline V lookup: CDR1 LNHDA, CDR2 SQIVND (reference sequence). The CDR3 loop reads CASTSSGVGYGYTF. CDR3 sequence (DNA): TGTGCCAGTACTTCGTCGGGGGTAGGATATGGCTACACCTTC.

The V and J genes are TRBV3-1 (or the pseudogene TRBV3-2) and TRBJ2-7; D is unclear. CDR3 size: 13 residues. Germline lookup yields CDR1 LGHDT and CDR2 YNNKEL (reference sequence). Trimming took off 1 base at V and 8 bases at J, with 12 bases between the two ends. Written as DNA, the CDR3 is TGTGCCAGCAGCCAAGCTGGCCCCGCGCAGCAGTACTTC. Protein: CASSQAGPAQQYF.

V usage is TRBV27 and J usage is TRBJ2-7; TRBD2 matches 9 bases. CDR3 length equals 18 residues. Germline V gene sequence: CDR1 MNHEY, CDR2 SMNVEV (reference sequence). J gave up 6 bases and V 2 bases, and 17 bases lay outside the gene matches. The CDR3 reads CASSLKSSGPGLAFEQYF. CDR3 coding DNA: TGTGCCAGCAGTTTAAAGAGCAGCGGTCCGGGACTAGCCTTCGAGCAGTACTTC.

This rearrangement joins TRBV2 to TRBJ1-5, with 7 bases matching TRBD1. Germline-derived CDR1 and CDR2 are SNHLY and FYNNEI. Trimming removed 4 bases from V and 6 bases from J; junction bases left unmatched: 6. The CDR3 has 14 residues. CDR3 residues: CASSGQGVGQPQHF. CDR3 DNA: TGTGCCAGCAGTGGACAGGGCGTGGGTCAGCCCCAGCATTTT.

A few counts support this clone. The V gene is TRBV10-1, the J gene TRBJ2-7; D is unclear. Germline CDR1 WNHNN, CDR2 SYGVQD (reference sequence). The V end was cut by 6 bases, the J end by 0 bases, with 6 bases between. This CDR3 is 12 amino acids long. The CDR3 DNA is TGCGCCAGCAGCCTGAGCTCCTACGAGCAGTACTTC. Protein product: CASSLSSYEQYF.

This chain links TRBV5-1 with TRBJ1-2; possible D gene TRBD1, 6 bases. This CDR3 region has 16 residues. Germline V lookup: CDR1 SGHRS, CDR2 YFSETQ. Trimming removed 0 bases from V and 6 bases from J, with 18 bases in between. Here the CDR3 reads CASSLEWPTGRNGYTF. CDR3 nucleotides: TGCGCCAGCAGCTTGGAGTGGCCCACAGGGCGGAATGGCTACACCTTC.

The chain has TRBV29-1 and TRBJ2-7; no reliable D call. V was trimmed by 4 bases and J by 0 bases, leaving 13 bases between them. Germline loops: CDR1 SQVTM, CDR2 ANQGSEA. The CDR3 totals 14 residues. The CDR3, as DNA: TGCAGCGTTGGATTCCGGCATAACTCCTACGAGCAGTACTTC. This encodes CSVGFRHNSYEQYF.

This chain links TRBV5-1 with TRBJ2-1, with TRBD2 matching over 13 bases. The CDR3 length is 17 residues. The trim removed 4 bases at V and 0 bases at J, leaving 4 bases unmatched. Germline lookup yields CDR1 SGHRS and CDR2 YFSETQ. The CDR3 nucleotides are TGCGCCAGCAGCCCGGGACTAGCGGGACGCTCCTACAATGAGCAGTTCTTC. Its translation is CASSPGLAGRSYNEQFF.

The gene calls are TRBV18 and TRBJ1-2; no definite D call. Trimming took 3 bases from V and 3 from J, leaving 14 bases between them. CDR1 KGHSH and CDR2 LQKENI come from the germline V gene. The CDR3 is 15 residues long. The CDR3 nucleotides are TGTGCCAGCTCACCCCCCATTAACAGCGACTATGGCTACACCTTC. Protein sequence: CASSPPINSDYGYTF. Combining the CDR3 with reference TRBV18 and TRBJ1-2 gives the whole variable domain NAGVMQNPRHLVRRRGQEARLRCSPMKGHSHVYWYRQLPEEGLKFMVYLQKENIIDESGMPKERFSAEFPKEGPSILRIQQVVRGDSAAYFCASSPPINSDYGYTFGSGTRLTVV.

This chain joins TRBV3-1 (or the pseudogene TRBV3-2) and TRBJ1-2, with D unresolved. V was clipped by 0 bases and J by 6 bases, with 14 bases between them. The CDR3 contains 15 residues. Germline CDR1 is LGHDT and CDR2 is YNNKEL (reference sequence). The CDR3 bases are TGTGCCAGCAGCCAAGATCTTGACGCGGCTGATGGCTACACCTTC. Its protein is CASSQDLDAADGYTF.

The rearrangement uses TRBV12-3 or TRBV12-4 and TRBJ2-5; D is unclear. The CDR3 contains 13 residues. Trimming took off 3 bases at V and 1 base at J, with 6 bases between the two ends. In DNA, the CDR3 is TGTGCCAGCAGTTTCGGTTTCCAAGAGACCCAGTACTTC. Its translation: CASSFGFQETQYF.

The genes are TRBV9 and TRBJ2-1, with D possibly matching TRBD1 (7 bases). This CDR3 has 15 residues. The V gene's germline CDR1 is SGDLS and CDR2 YYNGEE. V was cut by 0 bases and J by 8 bases, with 15 bases left in between. CDR3 coding DNA: TGTGCCAGCAGCGTAGGGGGGGACAGAATGGATGAGCAGTTCTTC. It codes for CASSVGGDRMDEQFF.

The V gene is TRBV19, the J gene TRBJ1-2; TRBD1 might be the D (5 bases). From germline, CDR1 is LNHDA and CDR2 SQIVND (reference sequence). The CDR3 consists of 17 residues. The ends were cut back, 6 bases at V and 1 base at J, with 21 bases in the middle. The CDR3: CASRPPGPLLFNYGYTF. The CDR3 DNA is TGTGCCAGTAGGCCTCCGGGACCCCTTTTGTTTAACTATGGCTACACCTTC.

Note on this clone: Germline and junction disagree at one end, which may indicate a read error. This chain joins TRBV12-3 or TRBV12-4 and TRBJ1-4; TRBD1 aligns across 8 bases. This CDR3 has 13 amino acids. As DNA, the CDR3 is TGTGCCAGCAGCACGACAGGGGATGAGAAACTGTTTTTT. This codes for CASSTTGDEKLFF.